This T cell receptor beta chain derives from a study of monozygotic twins with inflammatory bowel disease. Notes on the study in general: Extra variability in the repertoires of patients may have come from differing immunosuppressive treatments.

TCRdb reprocessed the 5' RACE reads, keeping one entry per CDR3 protein, no DNA. The sample's table shows about 380,000 distinct CDR3 sequences. On this clonotype: Its matching antigen is unknown.

CDR1 is SGHRS, CDR2 YFSETQ, per germline. The CDR3 length is 19 residues. The chain combines TRBV5-1 with TRBJ2-1; the D call of TRBD1 rests on TCRdb alone, since no DNA is present to check it. The TCR comes from a human donor with ulcerative colitis or Crohn's disease, or a healthy co-twin of an affected twin (not recorded which). What was sequenced was blood. This chain's CDR3 is CASSLANRGADLFYNEQFF.